Reported below is one T cell receptor (beta chain). What it binds is not known. The PCR ran on 60 Vbeta and 13 Jbeta primers. TCRdb's copy holds only in-frame clones and misses some; the assay was immunoSEQ multiplex PCR. The sample yields roughly 97,000 clones, 81% seen once. This record belongs to a study of cytomegalovirus exposure and HLA in healthy donors. General study results and limits: In an earlier analysis, about 87% or about 30%: the productive usage of most TCR beta V segments. Apparent HLA restriction characterized most CMV-associated TCR beta chains in a later analysis. Using a false discovery rate of 0.05, a later analysis showed that around 16,000 TCR beta sequences were associated with HLA alleles.

This CDR3 contains 14 residues. Per germline, CDR1 LNHDA and CDR2 SQIVND (reference sequence). After removal of 6 bases from V and 3 bases from J, the junction contained 4 bases not matched to a gene. This chain uses TRBV19 with TRBJ1-5, with 8 nucleotides matching TRBD1. The TCR was taken from a middle-aged man in good health and CMV-seropositive. The sample consisted of PBMCs. The CDR3 DNA is TGTGCCAGTAGACAGACAGGGGTCAATCAGCCCCAGCATTTT. This sequence encodes CASRQTGVNQPQHF.